The rows below give T cell receptor beta chains drawn from one sample of a study of blood T cell repertoires in COVID-19. Measured with immunoSEQ multiplex PCR; TCRdb has only the in-frame clones, and not every one. The sample has some 45,000 clones, approximately 80% seen once. Sequencing input: peripheral blood. These receptors were obtained from a human donor in a cohort sampled during active COVID-19. Each CDR3 is given with its conserved first and last residue. The D gene is left open where the match is weak. The size of a clone is reported for some rows only, either as once, few or many, or as a class for expanded clones.

J gene,V gene,clone size,D gene,CDR3 protein,CDR3 DNA
TRBJ1-1,TRBV18,-,TRBD1,CASSKRDRGSNTEAFF,TGTGCCAGCTCAAAACGGGACAGGGGTTCGAACACTGAAGCTTTCTTT
TRBJ2-7,TRBV7-9,-,TRBD2,CASSYKGGGAYEQYF,TGTGCCAGCAGCTATAAAGGCGGGGGAGCCTACGAGCAGTACTTC
TRBJ2-1,TRBV12-3/TRBV12-4,-,-,CASSLVPQSEQFF,TGTGCCAGCAGTTTGGTCCCCCAGTCGGAGCAGTTCTTC
TRBJ1-1,TRBV28,-,TRBD1,CASSFSDREAFF,TGTGCCAGCAGTTTTTCGGACAGGGAAGCTTTCTTT
TRBJ2-2,TRBV5-1,-,TRBD1,CASSFSVGQGATGELFF,TGCGCCAGCAGCTTCTCTGTAGGACAGGGGGCGACCGGGGAGCTGTTTTTT
TRBJ2-7,TRBV5-1,-,TRBD2,CASSLTGGSGDEQYF,TGCGCCAGCAGCCTTACTGGCGGGAGTGGGGACGAGCAGTATTTC
TRBJ1-3,TRBV15,-,-,CATSRDPVNSGNTIYF,TGTGCCACCAGCAGAGATCCGGTGAACTCTGGAAACACCATATATTTT
TRBJ2-1,TRBV4-1,-,TRBD2,CASSLRTSGRYNEQFF,TGCGCCAGCAGCCTGAGGACTAGCGGGAGATACAATGAGCAGTTCTTC
TRBJ1-6,TRBV5-1,-,TRBD1,CASSPDGQGTSPLHF,TGCGCCAGCAGCCCGGACGGACAGGGGACTTCACCCCTCCACTTT
TRBJ2-1,TRBV7-2,-,-,CASSLSGVSYNEQFF,TGTGCCAGCAGCTTATCAGGGGTCTCCTACAATGAGCAGTTCTTC
TRBJ2-2,TRBV6-5,-,TRBD1,CASRGDSSNTGELFF,TGTGCCAGCAGGGGGGACAGCTCGAACACCGGGGAGCTGTTTTTT
TRBJ1-1,TRBV4-2,-,-,CASSQDEGTEAFF,TGTGCCAGCAGCCAAGATGAGGGCACTGAAGCTTTCTTT
TRBJ2-7,TRBV30,-,-,CAWSGGPSYEQYF,TGTGCCTGGAGCGGCGGCCCCTCCTACGAGCAGTACTTC
TRBJ2-5,TRBV2,-,TRBD1,CASSADRGRYF,TGTGCCAGCAGCGCGGACAGGGGCCGGTACTTC
TRBJ2-2,TRBV9,-,TRBD2,CASSTPLAGGPSGELFF,TGTGCCAGCAGCACCCCTCTAGCGGGAGGGCCCTCCGGGGAGCTGTTTTTT
TRBJ2-7,TRBV7-6,-,-,CASSSDSTYEQYF,TGTGCCAGCAGTTCAGACTCAACCTACGAGCAGTACTTC
TRBJ2-7,TRBV11-2,-,-,CASSLVEDSQYF,TGTGCCAGCAGCTTAGTTGAGGACAGCCAGTACTTC
TRBJ1-2,TRBV5-6,-,TRBD1,CASSLRDRGHGYGYTF,TGTGCCAGCAGCTTGCGAGACAGGGGGCATGGCTATGGCTACACCTTC
TRBJ1-5,TRBV30,-,TRBD1,CAWSVLDRGGTRQPQHF,TGTGCCTGGAGTGTACTCGACAGGGGGGGCACGAGACAGCCCCAGCATTTT
TRBJ1-2,TRBV12-3/TRBV12-4,-,TRBD1,CASSDQGANGYTF,TGTGCCAGCAGCGATCAGGGGGCGAATGGCTACACCTTC
TRBJ2-4,TRBV29-1,-,-,CSEIPGELAKNIQYF,TGCAGCGAAATACCGGGAGAACTAGCCAAAAACATTCAGTACTTC
TRBJ1-2,TRBV24-1,-,TRBD1,CATSDAGTGGHYGYTF,TGTGCCACCAGTGATGCCGGGACAGGAGGCCACTATGGCTACACCTTC
TRBJ2-2,TRBV7-8,once,-,CASSSPVNTGELFF,TGTGCCAGCAGCTCACCGGTGAACACCGGGGAGCTGTTTTTT
TRBJ2-2,TRBV7-9,-,TRBD2,CAIGAGANTGELFF,TGTGCCATCGGAGCGGGGGCGAACACCGGGGAGCTGTTTTTT
TRBJ2-1,TRBV28,-,-,CASSFRAGRSYNEQFF,TGTGCCAGCAGTTTCAGGGCGGGGAGGAGCTACAATGAGCAGTTCTTC
TRBJ1-6,TRBV6-6,-,TRBD1,CASSKDRDGNSPLHF,TGTGCCAGCAGTAAGGACAGGGACGGTAATTCACCCCTCCACTTT
TRBJ2-5,TRBV9,-,-,CASSVSREETQYF,TGTGCCAGCAGCGTATCCAGGGAAGAGACCCAGTACTTC
TRBJ2-7,TRBV11-3,-,-,CASSDYIAGYYEQYF,TGTGCCAGCAGCGACTACATCGCAGGATACTACGAGCAGTACTTC
TRBJ2-5,TRBV7-8,-,-,CASSPRTVQETQYF,TGTGCCAGCAGCCCGAGGACAGTTCAAGAGACCCAGTACTTC
TRBJ2-3,TRBV5-1,-,-,CASSLFPAEGTDTQYF,TGCGCCAGCAGCTTGTTTCCAGCGGAGGGCACAGATACGCAGTATTTT
TRBJ2-7,TRBV6-1,-,-,CASSEAGQGLWEQYF,TGTGCCAGCAGTGAAGCTGGCCAGGGACTTTGGGAGCAGTACTTC
TRBJ2-7,TRBV29-1,-,-,CSVGASYEQYF,TGCAGCGTTGGGGCTTCCTACGAGCAGTACTTC
TRBJ2-4,TRBV15,-,-,CATSIEGVNIQYF,TGTGCCACCAGCATCGAGGGGGTGAACATTCAGTACTTC
TRBJ2-1,TRBV5-1,-,TRBD2,CASSLAGVSNEQFF,TGCGCCAGCAGCTTAGCGGGAGTAAGCAATGAGCAGTTCTTC
TRBJ1-4,TRBV19,many,-,CASSFMTGIELFF,TGTGCCAGTAGTTTTATGACGGGTATTGAACTGTTTTTT
TRBJ2-3,TRBV5-1,once,TRBD2,CASSLPSGSSDTQYF,TGCGCCAGCAGCTTGCCTAGCGGGAGTTCAGATACGCAGTATTTT
TRBJ2-3,TRBV3-1/TRBV3-2,-,-,CASSQKTDSLTDTQYF,TGTGCCAGCAGCCAAAAAACAGACAGCCTCACAGATACGCAGTATTTT
TRBJ2-1,TRBV9,-,TRBD2,CASSVDPSGSHNEQFF,TGTGCCAGCAGCGTAGATCCTAGCGGGAGCCACAATGAGCAGTTCTTC
TRBJ2-3,TRBV28,once,TRBD2,CASSPDQRERFTDTQYF,TGTGCCAGCAGTCCTGATCAGCGGGAGCGGTTTACAGATACGCAGTATTTT
TRBJ1-6,TRBV6-5,few,-,CASKRPNSPLHF,TGTGCCAGCAAGCGTCCCAATTCACCCCTCCACTTT
TRBJ2-1,TRBV10-3,few,TRBD2,CAISESSLAGGNEQFF,TGTGCCATCAGTGAGTCAAGTCTAGCGGGAGGCAATGAGCAGTTCTTC
TRBJ1-4,TRBV24-1,-,-,CATSDDGGDEKLFF,TGTGCCACCAGTGATGACGGGGGAGATGAAAAACTGTTTTTT
TRBJ2-7,TRBV5-1,few,-,CASSQGGEGEQYF,TGCGCCAGCAGCCAAGGGGGGGAGGGCGAGCAGTACTTC
TRBJ1-3,TRBV2,-,-,CASTGGRLSSGNTIYF,TGTGCCAGCACCGGAGGCCGGCTGAGCTCTGGAAACACCATATATTTT
TRBJ2-2,TRBV4-3,once,TRBD2,CASSQDSGRAWGELFF,TGCGCCAGCAGCCAAGATAGCGGGAGAGCGTGGGGGGAGCTGTTTTTT
TRBJ1-1,TRBV6-5,-,-,CASSYGGSNTEAFF,TGTGCCAGCAGTTACGGGGGGTCGAACACTGAAGCTTTCTTT
TRBJ1-2,TRBV12-3/TRBV12-4,-,TRBD1,CASSGTGYGYTF,TGTGCCAGCAGCGGGACAGGCTATGGCTACACCTTC
TRBJ2-5,TRBV18,-,-,CASSPRGIETQYF,TGTGCCAGCTCACCACGGGGCATCGAGACCCAGTACTTC
TRBJ1-4,TRBV15,few,-,CATSGDLQGIYGKLFF,TGTGCCACCAGCGGAGATTTACAGGGTATATATGGAAAACTGTTTTTT
TRBJ2-3,TRBV6-1,-,-,CASSEASRADTQYF,TGTGCCAGCAGTGAGGCTTCTCGGGCAGATACGCAGTATTTT
TRBJ1-1,TRBV28,-,TRBD1,CASIKPDRVGTEAFF,TGTGCCAGCATCAAACCCGACAGGGTGGGGACTGAAGCTTTCTTT